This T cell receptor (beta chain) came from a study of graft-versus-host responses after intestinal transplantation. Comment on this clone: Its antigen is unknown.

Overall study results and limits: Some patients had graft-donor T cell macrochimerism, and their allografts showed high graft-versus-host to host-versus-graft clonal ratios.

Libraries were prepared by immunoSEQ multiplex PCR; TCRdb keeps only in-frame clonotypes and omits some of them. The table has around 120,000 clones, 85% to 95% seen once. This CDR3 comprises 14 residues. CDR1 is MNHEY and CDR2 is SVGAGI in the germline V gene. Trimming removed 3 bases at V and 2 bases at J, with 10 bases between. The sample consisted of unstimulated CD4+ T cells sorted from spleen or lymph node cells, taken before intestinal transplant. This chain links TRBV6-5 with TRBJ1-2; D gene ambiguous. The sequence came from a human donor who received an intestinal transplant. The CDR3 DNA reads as TGTGCCAGCAGTTATTTTAACGGAAACTATGGCTACACCTTC. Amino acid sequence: CASSYFNGNYGYTF.